One sample yielded the 2 T cell receptor beta chains listed below, sequenced in a study of blood T cell repertoires in COVID-19. Sequenced by immunoSEQ multiplex PCR; TCRdb stores in-frame clones only, minus some. The table has hundreds of thousands of clones, 92% seen once. The source material was peripheral blood. The receptors stem from a man in his fifties or sixties with COVID-19, enrolled during active disease.

This clone was found once. V usage is TRBV5-4 and J usage is TRBJ2-1, with TRBD2 identical over 7 bases. The ends lost 0 bases at V and 9 bases at J; junction bases unmatched: 9. The CDR3 has 15 residues. In germline, CDR1 is SGHNT, CDR2 YYREEE (reference sequence). CDR3 amino acids: CASSLGRSGGGEQFF. CDR3 nucleotide sequence: TGTGCCAGCAGCTTGGGCCGGTCGGGCGGGGGTGAGCAGTTCTTC.

The V gene is TRBV9, the J gene TRBJ1-4; 9 positions agree with TRBD1. V gave up 2 bases and J gave up 6 bases; unmatched junction bases: 8. CDR3 length: 16 amino acids. Germline V CDR1 and CDR2: SGDLS, YYNGEE. As DNA, the CDR3 is TGTGCCAGCAGCGTCCGAACGGGACAGGGCTATGAAAAACTGTTTTTT. It is translated as CASSVRTGQGYEKLFF.